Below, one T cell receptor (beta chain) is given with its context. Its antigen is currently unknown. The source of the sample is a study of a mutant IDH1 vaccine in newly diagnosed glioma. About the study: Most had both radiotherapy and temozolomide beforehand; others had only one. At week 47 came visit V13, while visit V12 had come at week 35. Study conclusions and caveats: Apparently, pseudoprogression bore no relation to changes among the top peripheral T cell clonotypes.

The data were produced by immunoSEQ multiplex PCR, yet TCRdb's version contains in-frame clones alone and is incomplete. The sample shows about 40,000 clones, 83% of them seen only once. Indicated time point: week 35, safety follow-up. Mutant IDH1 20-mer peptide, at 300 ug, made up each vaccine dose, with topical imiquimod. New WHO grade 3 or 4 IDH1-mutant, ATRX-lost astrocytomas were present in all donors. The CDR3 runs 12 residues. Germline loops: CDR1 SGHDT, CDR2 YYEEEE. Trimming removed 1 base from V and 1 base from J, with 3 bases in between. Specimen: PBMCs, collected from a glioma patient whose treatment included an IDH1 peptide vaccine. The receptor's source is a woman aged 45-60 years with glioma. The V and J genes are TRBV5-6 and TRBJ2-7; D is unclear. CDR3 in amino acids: CASSLLSYEQYF. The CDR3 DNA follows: TGTGCCAGCAGCTTGTTGTCCTACGAGCAGTACTTC.